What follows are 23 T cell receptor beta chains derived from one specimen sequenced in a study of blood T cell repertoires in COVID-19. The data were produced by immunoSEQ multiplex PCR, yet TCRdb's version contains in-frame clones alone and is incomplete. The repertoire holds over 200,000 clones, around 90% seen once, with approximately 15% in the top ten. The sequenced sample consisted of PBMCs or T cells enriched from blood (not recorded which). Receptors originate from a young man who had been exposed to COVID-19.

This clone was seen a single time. CDR3 region: CASSLGSGWFDGYTF. The CDR3 DNA is TGTGCCAGCAGCTTAGGATCGGGTTGGTTCGATGGCTACACCTTC. The J gene is TRBJ1-2, the V gene TRBV7-9; D remains unclear. Germline assignment: CDR1 SEHNR and CDR2 FQNEAQ (reference sequence). The CDR3 runs 15 residues. The V end was cut by 1 base, the J end by 6 bases, with 15 bases between.

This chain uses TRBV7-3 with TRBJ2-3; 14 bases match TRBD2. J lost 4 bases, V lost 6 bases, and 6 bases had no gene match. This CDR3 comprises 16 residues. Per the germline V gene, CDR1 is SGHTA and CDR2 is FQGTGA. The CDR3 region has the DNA TGTGCCAGCAGGAGGGGGACTAGCGGGGGTCCAGATACGCAGTATTTT. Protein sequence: CASRRGTSGGPDTQYF.

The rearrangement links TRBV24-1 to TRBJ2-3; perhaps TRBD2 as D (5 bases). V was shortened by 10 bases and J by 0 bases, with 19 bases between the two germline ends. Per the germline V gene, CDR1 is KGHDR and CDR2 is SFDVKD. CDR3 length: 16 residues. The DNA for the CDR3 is TGTGCCACAGCGGATTCTTTTGCGGCTAGCACAGATACGCAGTATTTT. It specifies CATADSFAASTDTQYF.

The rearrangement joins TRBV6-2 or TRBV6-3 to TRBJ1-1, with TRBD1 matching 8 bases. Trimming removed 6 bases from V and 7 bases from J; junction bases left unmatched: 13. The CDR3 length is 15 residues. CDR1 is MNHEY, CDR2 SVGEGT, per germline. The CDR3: CASSPTGDSGGEAFF. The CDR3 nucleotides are TGTGCCAGCAGCCCGACAGGGGACAGTGGTGGTGAAGCTTTCTTT.

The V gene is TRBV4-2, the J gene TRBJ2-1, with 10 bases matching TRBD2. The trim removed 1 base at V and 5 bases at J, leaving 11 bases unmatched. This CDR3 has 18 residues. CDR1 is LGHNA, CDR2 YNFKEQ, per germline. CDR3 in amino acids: CASSQVAARTSGDNEQFF. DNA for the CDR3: TGTGCCAGCAGCCAAGTAGCCGCCAGGACTAGCGGTGACAATGAGCAGTTCTTC.

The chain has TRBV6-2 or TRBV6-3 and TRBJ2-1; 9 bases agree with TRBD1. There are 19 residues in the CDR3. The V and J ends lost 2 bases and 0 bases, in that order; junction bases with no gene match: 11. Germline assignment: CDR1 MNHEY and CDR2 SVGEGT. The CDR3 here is CASSYPTGQGHSSYNEQFF. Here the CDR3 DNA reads TGTGCCAGCAGTTACCCAACGGGACAGGGTCACAGCTCCTACAATGAGCAGTTCTTC.

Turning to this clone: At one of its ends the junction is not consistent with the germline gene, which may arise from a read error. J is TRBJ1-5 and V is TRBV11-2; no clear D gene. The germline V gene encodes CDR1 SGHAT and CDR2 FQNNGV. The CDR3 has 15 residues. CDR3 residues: CVSSLDGKPNQPQHF. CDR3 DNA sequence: TGTGTCAGCAGCTTAGACGGGAAACCGAATCAGCCCCAGCATTTT.

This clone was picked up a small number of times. DNA for the CDR3: TGTGCCAGCAGCCAAGGTTCAGGGGTGAATGGCTACACCTTC. It codes for CASSQGSGVNGYTF. The chain combines TRBV7-9 with TRBJ1-2; maybe TRBD1 (6 bases). This CDR3 is built from 14 residues. The ends were cut back, 5 bases at V and 6 bases at J, with 16 bases in the middle. Germline CDR1 is SEHNR and CDR2 is FQNEAQ (reference sequence).

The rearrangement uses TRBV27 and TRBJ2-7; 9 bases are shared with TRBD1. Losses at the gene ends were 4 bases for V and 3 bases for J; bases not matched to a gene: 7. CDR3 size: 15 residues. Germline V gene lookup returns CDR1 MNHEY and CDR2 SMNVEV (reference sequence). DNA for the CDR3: TGTGCCAGCAGTTCTCCGGGACAGGGTGGCTACGAGCAGTACTTC. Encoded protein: CASSSPGQGGYEQYF.

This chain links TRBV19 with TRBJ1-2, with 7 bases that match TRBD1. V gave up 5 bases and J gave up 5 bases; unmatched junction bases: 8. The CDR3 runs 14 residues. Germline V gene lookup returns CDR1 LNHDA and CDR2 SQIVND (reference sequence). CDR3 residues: CASSRTGDRYGYTF. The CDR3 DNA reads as TGTGCCAGTAGTCGGACAGGCGACCGGTATGGCTACACCTTC. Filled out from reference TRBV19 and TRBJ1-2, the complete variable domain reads DGGITQSPKYLFRKEGQNVTLSCEQNLNHDAMYWYRQDPGQGLRLIYYSQIVNDFQKGDIAEGYSVSREKKESFPLTVTSAQKNPTAFYLCASSRTGDRYGYTFGSGTRLTVV.

The CDR3 DNA is TGTGCCAGCAGTGTAAGCGGGGAAGTTTATGGCTACACCTTC. Protein product: CASSVSGEVYGYTF. J is TRBJ1-2 and V is TRBV2; D remains ambiguous. Deletions cut 4 bases from V and 5 bases from J, with 14 bases between. CDR1 is SNHLY and CDR2 is FYNNEI in the germline V gene. CDR3 length: 14 amino acids. Together with reference TRBV2 and TRBJ1-2, the CDR3 gives the full variable domain: EPEVTQTPSHQVTQMGQEVILRCVPISNHLYFYWYRQILGQKVEFLVSFYNNEISEKSEIFDDQFSVERPDGSNFTLKIRSTKLEDSAMYFCASSVSGEVYGYTFGSGTRLTVV.

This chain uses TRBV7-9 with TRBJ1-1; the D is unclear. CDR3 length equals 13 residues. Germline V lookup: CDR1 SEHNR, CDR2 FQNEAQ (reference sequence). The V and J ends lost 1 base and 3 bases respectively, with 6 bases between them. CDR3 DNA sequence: TGTGCCAGCAGCTTAGACCTAGACACTGAAGCTTTCTTT. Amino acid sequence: CASSLDLDTEAFF.

Here the CDR3 DNA reads TGTGCCAGCAGCTTATACCAACCCGGGACGGGGGACACCGGGGAGCTGTTTTTT. Translating gives CASSLYQPGTGDTGELFF. The chain has TRBV11-2 and TRBJ2-2; D is possibly TRBD2 (6 bases). CDR1 SGHAT and CDR2 FQNNGV come from the germline V gene. This CDR3 has 18 amino acids. V dropped 2 bases and J dropped 3 bases, with 19 bases sitting between them.

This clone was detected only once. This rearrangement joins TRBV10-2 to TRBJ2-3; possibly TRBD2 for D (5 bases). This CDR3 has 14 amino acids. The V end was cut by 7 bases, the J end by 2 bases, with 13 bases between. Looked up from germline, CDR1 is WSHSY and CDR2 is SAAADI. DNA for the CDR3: TGCGCCAGCACGGCGGGTACGGACACAGATACGCAGTATTTT. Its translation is CASTAGTDTDTQYF.

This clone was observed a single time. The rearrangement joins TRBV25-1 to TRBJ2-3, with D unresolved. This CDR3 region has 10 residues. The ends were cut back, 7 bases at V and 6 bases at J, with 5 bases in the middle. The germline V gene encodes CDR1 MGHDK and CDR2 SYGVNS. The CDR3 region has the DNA TGTGCCAGCACGGGTGATACGCAGTATTTT. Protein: CASTGDTQYF.

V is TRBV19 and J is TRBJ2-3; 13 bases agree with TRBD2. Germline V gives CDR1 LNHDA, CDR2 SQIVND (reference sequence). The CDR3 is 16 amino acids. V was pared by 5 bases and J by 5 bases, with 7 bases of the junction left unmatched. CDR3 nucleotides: TGTGCCAGTAGTCGCAGACTAGCGGGGGGAAAAGATACGCAGTATTTT. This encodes CASSRRLAGGKDTQYF.

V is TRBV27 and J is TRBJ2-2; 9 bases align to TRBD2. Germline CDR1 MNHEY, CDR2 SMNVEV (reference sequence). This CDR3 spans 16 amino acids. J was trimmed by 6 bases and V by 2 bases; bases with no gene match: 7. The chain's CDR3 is CASSLPQLAGPGELFF. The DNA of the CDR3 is TGTGCCAGCAGTTTACCCCAACTAGCGGGTCCCGGGGAGCTGTTTTTT.

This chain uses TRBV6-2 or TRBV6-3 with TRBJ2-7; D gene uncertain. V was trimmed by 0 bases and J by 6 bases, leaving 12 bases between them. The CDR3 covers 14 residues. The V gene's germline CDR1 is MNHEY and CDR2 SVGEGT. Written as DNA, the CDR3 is TGTGCCAGCAGTTACTCGAAAGTCAGCGCCGAGCAGTACTTC. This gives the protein CASSYSKVSAEQYF.

The CDR3 reads CSVETGGGSEAFF. The CDR3 DNA sequence: TGCAGCGTTGAAACAGGGGGCGGGTCTGAAGCTTTCTTT. The rearrangement joins TRBV29-1 to TRBJ1-1; 9 positions match TRBD1. J lost 6 bases, V lost 2 bases, and 4 bases had no gene match. Germline CDR1 is SQVTM and CDR2 is ANQGSEA. The CDR3 contains 13 residues. Drawing the rest from reference TRBV29-1 and TRBJ1-1, the complete variable domain is SAVISQKPSRDICQRGTSLTIQCQVDSQVTMMFWYRQQPGQSLTLIATANQGSEATYESGFVIDKFPISRPNLTFSTLTVSNMSPEDSSIYLCSVETGGGSEAFFGQGTRLTVV.

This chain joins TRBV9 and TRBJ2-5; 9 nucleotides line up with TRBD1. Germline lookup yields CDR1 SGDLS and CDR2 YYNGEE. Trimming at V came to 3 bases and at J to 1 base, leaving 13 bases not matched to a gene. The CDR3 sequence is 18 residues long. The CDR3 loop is CASSADLYRGLAQETQYF. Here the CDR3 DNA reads TGTGCCAGCAGCGCTGATTTATACAGGGGGCTAGCCCAAGAGACCCAGTACTTC.

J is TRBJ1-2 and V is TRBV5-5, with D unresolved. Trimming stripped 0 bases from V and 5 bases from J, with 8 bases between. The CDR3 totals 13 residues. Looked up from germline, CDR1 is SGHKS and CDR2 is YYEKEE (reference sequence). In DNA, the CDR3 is TGTGCCAGCAGCTTGGACGGGATTTATGGCTACACCTTC. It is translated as CASSLDGIYGYTF.

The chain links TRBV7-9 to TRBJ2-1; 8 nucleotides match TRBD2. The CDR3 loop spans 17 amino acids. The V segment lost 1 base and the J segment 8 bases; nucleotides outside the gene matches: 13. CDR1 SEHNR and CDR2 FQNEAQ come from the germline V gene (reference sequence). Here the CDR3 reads CASSLESGGLKSDEQFF. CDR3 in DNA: TGTGCCAGCAGCTTAGAGTCGGGGGGGCTGAAAAGCGATGAGCAGTTCTTC.

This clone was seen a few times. The CDR3 DNA sequence: TGTGCCAGCGGCGAAGGGACAGGTACCGACGAGCAGTACTTC. This gives the protein CASGEGTGTDEQYF. This sequence joins TRBV5-4 and TRBJ2-7, with 8 positions matching TRBD1. The CDR3 has 14 amino acids. Germline CDR1 reads SGHNT; CDR2 reads YYREEE (reference sequence). Trimming took 7 bases from V and 5 from J; bases not matched to a gene: 11.